One and the same sample provided the 23 T cell receptor beta chains below, sequenced in a study of shared clonotypes between healthy human individuals. Repertoires were generated with immunoSEQ multiplex PCR, while TCRdb's copy carries only in-frame clones and drops some. The sample includes fewer than 3 million clones, about 90% of them seen just once. The sequencing input was naive CD4+ T cells from PBMCs. Regarding subset: CD45RA+ positively selected. Source of these receptors: a man aged 18 to 35 in good health. Some clones in this sample may be carry-over from other donors' samples.

Worth noting for this clone: Distinct nucleotide sequences in the sample also encode this CDR3. The CDR3 region is CASSPDRGNQPQHF. The CDR3, as DNA: TGTGCCAGCAGCCCTGACAGGGGCAATCAGCCCCAGCATTTT. The chain combines TRBV27 with TRBJ1-5; TRBD1 aligns across 7 bases. Germline CDR1 and CDR2: MNHEY and SMNVEV (reference sequence). CDR3 length: 14 residues. J was trimmed by 2 bases and V by 6 bases; bases with no gene match: 4.

This clone was found once. V gene TRBV5-4 combines with J gene TRBJ2-7; the D gene is possibly TRBD2 (6 bases). The CDR3 runs 13 residues. Per the germline V gene, CDR1 is SGHNT and CDR2 is YYREEE (reference sequence). V lost 2 bases, J lost 4 bases, and 10 bases lay in between. CDR3 sequence (DNA): TGTGCCAGCAGCTTTGGGGGGAGGTACGAGCAGTACTTC. Its protein is CASSFGGRYEQYF. Supplemented by reference TRBV5-4 and TRBJ2-7, the full variable domain reads ETGVTQSPTHLIKTRGQQVTLRCSSQSGHNTVSWYQQALGQGPQFIFQYYREEENGRGNFPPRFSGLQFPNYSSELNVNALELDDSALYLCASSFGGRYEQYFGPGTRLTVT.

This chain links TRBV5-4 with TRBJ1-1; 7 bases fit TRBD1. This CDR3 is 16 amino acids long. Germline V gives CDR1 SGHNT, CDR2 YYREEE (reference sequence). V was pared by 4 bases and J by 0 bases, with 9 bases of the junction left unmatched. The CDR3 reads CASSLDPGQLNTEAFF. For the CDR3, the DNA is TGTGCCAGCAGCCTGGACCCGGGACAGCTGAACACTGAAGCTTTCTTT.

The table lists this clone with a few counts. The rearrangement joins TRBV2 to TRBJ1-5; no reliable D call. Per the germline V gene, CDR1 is SNHLY and CDR2 is FYNNEI. Trimming pared 5 bases from V and 1 base from J, leaving 6 bases between. CDR3 length equals 13 residues. This chain's CDR3 is CASSRSSNQPQHF. In DNA form, the CDR3 reads TGTGCCAGCAGTAGGTCGAGCAATCAGCCCCAGCATTTT. Together with reference TRBV2 and TRBJ1-5, the CDR3 gives the full variable domain: EPEVTQTPSHQVTQMGQEVILRCVPISNHLYFYWYRQILGQKVEFLVSFYNNEISEKSEIFDDQFSVERPDGSNFTLKIRSTKLEDSAMYFCASSRSSNQPQHFGDGTRLSIL.

In regard to this clone: Other DNA sequences in the sample encode the same CDR3. The chain uses TRBV6-5 and TRBJ1-1; no reliable D call. There are 13 residues in the CDR3. Germline V lookup: CDR1 MNHEY, CDR2 SVGAGI. Trimming removed 2 bases from V and 1 base from J, with 5 bases in between. The CDR3 DNA follows: TGTGCCAGCAGTTACAGACAGAACACTGAAGCTTTCTTT. Translation gives CASSYRQNTEAFF.

CDR3 DNA sequence: TGCGCCAGCGATCCCGGGACAGGGTTCGGCACTGAAGCTTTCTTT. Its protein product is CASDPGTGFGTEAFF. The rearrangement uses TRBV5-1 and TRBJ1-1, with 9 bases lining up with TRBD1. The CDR3 has 15 residues. Germline CDR1 reads SGHRS; CDR2 reads YFSETQ. Unmatched junction bases numbered 11, after V lost 7 bases and J lost 4 bases. The whole variable domain, remainder taken from reference TRBV5-1 and TRBJ1-1, is KAGVTQTPRYLIKTRGQQVTLSCSPISGHRSVSWYQQTPGQGLQFLFEYFSETQRNKGNFPGRFSGRQFSNSRSEMNVSTLELGDSALYLCASDPGTGFGTEAFFGQGTRLTVV.

The chain employs TRBV28 and TRBJ1-2; D is uncertain. Trimming removed 3 bases at V and 5 bases at J, with 7 bases between. The CDR3 totals 12 residues. The germline V gene has CDR1 MDHEN and CDR2 SYDVKM. The CDR3 is CASSFQPYGYTF. In DNA form, the CDR3 reads TGTGCCAGCAGTTTTCAGCCTTATGGCTACACCTTC.

The V and J genes are TRBV30 and TRBJ2-5; 7 bases are shared with TRBD1. Trimming removed 5 bases from V and 5 bases from J; junction bases left unmatched: 11. The CDR3 length is 14 residues. Germline assignment: CDR1 GTSNPN and CDR2 SVGIG (reference sequence). Written as DNA, the CDR3 is TGTGCCTGGGCGACCGGGACAGCGGCTGAGACCCAGTACTTC. Translated: CAWATGTAAETQYF.

Points on this clone: This sample also contains other DNA sequences that code for the same CDR3. This chain connects TRBV4-2 to TRBJ1-2; D is undetermined. The CDR3 has 15 amino acids. The germline gives CDR1 LGHNA, CDR2 YNFKEQ. The V end lost 0 bases, the J end lost 4 bases, and 12 bases lay between the germline ends. The CDR3 DNA reads as TGTGCCAGCAGCCAAGAAGGTACGGACCCCTATGGCTACACCTTC. This encodes CASSQEGTDPYGYTF.

The chain combines TRBV28 with TRBJ2-7; D gene uncertain. This CDR3 comprises 14 residues. Per the germline V gene, CDR1 is MDHEN and CDR2 is SYDVKM. V lost 8 bases, J lost 1 base, and 15 bases lay in between. The CDR3 here is CASHKPGVSYEQYF. The DNA for the CDR3 is TGTGCCAGCCACAAACCAGGCGTTTCCTACGAGCAGTACTTC.

This clone occurred once. V and J are TRBV5-5 and TRBJ2-7, with 7 nucleotides matching TRBD1. Germline V gene sequence: CDR1 SGHKS, CDR2 YYEKEE (reference sequence). The trim removed 4 bases at V and 2 bases at J, leaving 6 bases unmatched. The CDR3 is made up of 14 amino acids. DNA of the CDR3: TGTGCCAGCAGCCCCTCAGGGGGAGCCTACGAGCAGTACTTC. Its translation is CASSPSGGAYEQYF.

V gene TRBV7-9 combines with J gene TRBJ2-3, with D hard to call. The ends were cut back, 5 bases at V and 2 bases at J, with 14 bases in the middle. This CDR3 contains 15 residues. The V gene's germline CDR1 is SEHNR and CDR2 FQNEAQ (reference sequence). Here the CDR3 DNA reads TGTGCCAGCAGCCAGTTAGAAAGCACCACAGATACGCAGTATTTT. It codes for CASSQLESTTDTQYF.

CDR3 nucleotide sequence: TGCGCCAGCAGCTTGCTAGGGTCAGCCTCTGGAAACACCATATATTTT. Its translation: CASSLLGSASGNTIYF. The rearrangement links TRBV5-1 to TRBJ1-3, with unresolved D. Germline V gene lookup returns CDR1 SGHRS and CDR2 YFSETQ. The length of the CDR3 is 16 residues. Trimming removed 1 base from V and 0 bases from J, with 11 bases in between. The full variable domain, completed using reference TRBV5-1 and TRBJ1-3, is KAGVTQTPRYLIKTRGQQVTLSCSPISGHRSVSWYQQTPGQGLQFLFEYFSETQRNKGNFPGRFSGRQFSNSRSEMNVSTLELGDSALYLCASSLLGSASGNTIYFGEGSWLTVV.

As DNA, the CDR3 is TGTGCCAGCAGCACTAGACAGGGTGGAGGAGAGACCCAGTACTTC. Protein: CASSTRQGGGETQYF. The chain recombines TRBV5-4 with TRBJ2-5; 7 positions agree with TRBD1. The CDR3 is 15 amino acids. Trimming cost V 4 bases and J 4 bases; bases outside gene matches: 10. Germline V gene lookup returns CDR1 SGHNT and CDR2 YYREEE (reference sequence).

The rearrangement uses TRBV6-1 and TRBJ1-2; TRBD1 matches at 9 bases. The CDR3 length is 14 residues. Germline CDR1 MNHNS, CDR2 SASEGT. After removal of 7 bases from V and 2 bases from J, the junction contained 5 bases not matched to a gene. CDR3 nucleotide sequence: TGTGCCAGCACCTGGGACAGGGAAAACTATGGCTACACCTTC. This translates into CASTWDRENYGYTF.

The CDR3 nucleotides are TGTGCCAGCACTGGTTCGGGGGGAACTTCTGGCTACACCTTC. As protein: CASTGSGGTSGYTF. The V gene is TRBV7-2, the J gene TRBJ1-2, with a possible D match to TRBD1 (5 bases). Trimming pared 7 bases from V and 7 bases from J, leaving 19 bases between. CDR3 length equals 14 residues. The V gene's germline CDR1 is SGHTA and CDR2 FQGNSA.

Points on this clone: At the DNA level, this CDR3 is encoded by other sequences in the same sample as well. The chain combines TRBV28 with TRBJ2-7, with a possible D match to TRBD1 (5 bases). The CDR3 has 12 residues. Trimming took off 2 bases at V and 6 bases at J, with 8 bases between the two ends. CDR1 MDHEN and CDR2 SYDVKM come from the germline V gene. In DNA, the CDR3 is TGTGCCAGCAGTTTAGCAGGGCGCGAGCAGTACTTC. Amino acid sequence: CASSLAGREQYF.

Here the CDR3 DNA reads TGTGCCAGCAGCTTCTTCCCGAACATTCAGTACTTC. This gives the protein CASSFFPNIQYF. The V call is TRBV5-5, the J call TRBJ2-4, with D uncertain. Trimming shortened V by 2 bases and J by 7 bases, and 7 bases separated the two germline ends. Germline lookup yields CDR1 SGHKS and CDR2 YYEKEE (reference sequence). CDR3 length: 12 amino acids.

About this clone itself: A junction boundary mismatches the germline segment, possibly from a read error. V is TRBV30 and J is TRBJ2-1; tentative D call: TRBD1 (5 bases). This CDR3 has 12 residues. In germline, CDR1 is GTSNPN, CDR2 SVGIG (reference sequence). The CDR3 DNA reads TGTGCCTGGAGTGTTGGGGCCGCGTCCGGCGTCTTC. Protein product: CAWSVGAASGVF.

This chain uses TRBV7-3 with TRBJ2-1; weak D call: TRBD2 (6 bases). CDR3 length: 13 amino acids. Germline CDR1 is SGHTA and CDR2 is FQGTGA. Deletions cut 2 bases from V and 9 bases from J, with 11 bases between. CDR3 loop: CASSLLPAGEQFF. DNA of the CDR3: TGTGCCAGCAGCTTACTCCCAGCGGGTGAGCAGTTCTTC.

The chain carries TRBV19 and TRBJ1-2, with 7 positions matching TRBD1. Per the germline V gene, CDR1 is LNHDA and CDR2 is SQIVND (reference sequence). The CDR3 totals 14 residues. Trimming at V came to 4 bases and at J to 2 bases, leaving 4 bases not matched to a gene. CDR3 in amino acids: CASSKDRQNYGYTF. In nucleotides, the CDR3 is TGTGCCAGTAGTAAGGACAGGCAAAACTATGGCTACACCTTC.

The J gene is TRBJ1-1, the V gene TRBV2; D unclear. The germline gives CDR1 SNHLY, CDR2 FYNNEI. The CDR3 extends over 14 amino acids. The V and J ends lost 2 bases and 9 bases respectively, with 16 bases between them. DNA for the CDR3: TGTGCCAGCAGTGAAACCCCCTCTACGACCCAAGCTTTCTTT. It yields the protein CASSETPSTTQAFF. Together with reference TRBV2 and TRBJ1-1, the CDR3 gives the full variable domain: EPEVTQTPSHQVTQMGQEVILRCVPISNHLYFYWYRQILGQKVEFLVSFYNNEISEKSEIFDDQFSVERPDGSNFTLKIRSTKLEDSAMYFCASSETPSTTQAFFGQGTRLTVV.

The chain is built from TRBV14 and TRBJ2-5; 7 bases align to TRBD2. CDR3 size: 16 residues. The germline gives CDR1 SGHDN, CDR2 FVKESK. The J segment lost 4 bases and the V segment lost 0 bases, leaving 8 bases of the junction unmatched. This chain's CDR3 is CASSQDWRGGGETQYF. The DNA of the CDR3 is TGTGCCAGCAGCCAAGATTGGAGGGGCGGGGGAGAGACCCAGTACTTC.